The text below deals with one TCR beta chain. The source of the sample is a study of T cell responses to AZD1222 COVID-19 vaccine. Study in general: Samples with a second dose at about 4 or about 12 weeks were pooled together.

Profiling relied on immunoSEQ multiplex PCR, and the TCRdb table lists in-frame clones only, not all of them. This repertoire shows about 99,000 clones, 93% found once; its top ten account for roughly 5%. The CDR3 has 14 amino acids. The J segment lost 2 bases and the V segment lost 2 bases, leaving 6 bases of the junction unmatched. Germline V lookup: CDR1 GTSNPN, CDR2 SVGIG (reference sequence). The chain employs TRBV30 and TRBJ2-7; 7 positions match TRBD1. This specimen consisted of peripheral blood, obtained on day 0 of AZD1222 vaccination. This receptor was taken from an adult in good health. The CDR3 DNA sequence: TGTGCCTGGAGTCCGGGACAGTTAGCCTACGAGCAGTACTTC. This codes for CAWSPGQLAYEQYF.